What follows is one T cell receptor (beta chain) and its context. The data originate from a study of blood T cell repertoires in COVID-19. Background on the study: T cells, B-cell-depleted T cells, or PBMCs supplied cDNA or gDNA.

The CDR3 sequence is 16 residues long. CDR1 and CDR2 (germline): MDHEN, SYDVKM. V was cut by 6 bases and J by 2 bases, with 18 bases left in between. The assay was immunoSEQ multiplex PCR, and TCRdb's table has in-frame clones only and misses some. The sample consists of more than 70,000 clones, about nine tenths of them appearing once. The receptor's source is a man aged 50 to 60 with acute or convalescent COVID-19. The V call is TRBV28, the J call TRBJ2-3; a weak D match, TRBD2 (6 bases). The sequenced sample was peripheral blood. The CDR3 DNA is TGTGCCAGCAGCCCGGGACTCCGATTCGACACAGATACGCAGTATTTT. It is translated as CASSPGLRFDTDTQYF.